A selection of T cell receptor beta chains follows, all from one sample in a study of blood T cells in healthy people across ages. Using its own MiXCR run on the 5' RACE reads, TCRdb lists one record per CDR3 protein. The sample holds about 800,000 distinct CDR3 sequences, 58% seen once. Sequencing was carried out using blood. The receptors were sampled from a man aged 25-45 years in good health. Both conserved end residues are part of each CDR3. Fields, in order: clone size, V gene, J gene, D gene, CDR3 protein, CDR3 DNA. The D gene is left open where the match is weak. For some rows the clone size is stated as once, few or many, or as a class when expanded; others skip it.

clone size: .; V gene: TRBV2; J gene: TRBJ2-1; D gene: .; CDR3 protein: CASRQGQFF; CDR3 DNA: TGTGCCAGCAGGCAGGGGCAGTTCTTC
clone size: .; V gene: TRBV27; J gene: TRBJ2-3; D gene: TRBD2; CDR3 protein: CASSLRTSVVTDTQYF; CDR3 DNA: TGTGCCAGCAGTTTACGGACTAGCGTGGTCACAGATACGCAGTATTTT
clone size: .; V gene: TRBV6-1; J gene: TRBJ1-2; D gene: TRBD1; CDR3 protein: CASSVQGVYGYTF; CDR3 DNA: TGTGCCAGCAGTGTTCAGGGGGTCTATGGCTACACCTTC
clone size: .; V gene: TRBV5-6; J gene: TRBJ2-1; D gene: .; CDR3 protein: CASSLRRTLDNEQFF; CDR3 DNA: TGTGCCAGCAGCTTGCGGCGCACCCTTGACAATGAGCAGTTCTTC
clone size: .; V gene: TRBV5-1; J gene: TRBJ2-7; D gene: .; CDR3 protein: CASSWRPGGGNEQYF; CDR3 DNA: TGCGCCAGCAGCTGGCGACCCGGGGGTGGAAACGAGCAGTACTTC
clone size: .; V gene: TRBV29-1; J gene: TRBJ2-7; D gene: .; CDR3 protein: CSVVERPRYEQYF; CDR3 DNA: TGCAGCGTTGTGGAGAGGCCCCGCTACGAGCAGTACTTC
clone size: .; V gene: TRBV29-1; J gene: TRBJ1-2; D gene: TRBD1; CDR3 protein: CSVEVGYRGQGYTF; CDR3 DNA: TGCAGCGTTGAAGTGGGGTACAGGGGGCAAGGCTACACCTTC
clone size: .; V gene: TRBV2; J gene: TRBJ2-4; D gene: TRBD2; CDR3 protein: CASVWGTSGGRGEQYF; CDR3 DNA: TGTGCCAGCGTCTGGGGGACTAGCGGGGGTCGAGGGGAGCAGTACTTC
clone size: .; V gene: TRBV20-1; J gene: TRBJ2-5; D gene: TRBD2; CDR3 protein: CSARDAQRGVRETQYF; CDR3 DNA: TGCAGTGCTAGAGATGCCCAGCGGGGGGTCCGTGAGACCCAGTACTTC
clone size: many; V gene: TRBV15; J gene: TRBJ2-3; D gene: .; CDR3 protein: CATSGGVATTDTQYF; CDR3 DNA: TGTGCCACCAGTGGAGGGGTCGCCACCACAGATACGCAGTATTTT
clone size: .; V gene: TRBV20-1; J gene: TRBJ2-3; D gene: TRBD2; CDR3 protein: CSAINSGGMTDTQYF; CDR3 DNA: TGCAGTGCTATCAATAGCGGGGGCATGACAGATACGCAGTATTTT
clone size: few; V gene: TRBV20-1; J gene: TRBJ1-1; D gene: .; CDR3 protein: CSADSRLLNTEAFF; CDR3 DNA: TGCAGTGCCGATTCCAGGTTACTGAACACTGAAGCTTTCTTT
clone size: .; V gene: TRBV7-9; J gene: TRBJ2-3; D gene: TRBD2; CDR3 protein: CASSNVTSGVLSTDTQYF; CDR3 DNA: TGTGCCAGCAGCAACGTCACTAGCGGGGTTCTTAGCACAGATACGCAGTATTTT
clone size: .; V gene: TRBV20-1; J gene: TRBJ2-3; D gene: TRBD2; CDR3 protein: CSASPAGGTDTQYF; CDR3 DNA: TGCAGTGCTAGCCCCGCGGGGGGCACAGATACGCAGTATTTT
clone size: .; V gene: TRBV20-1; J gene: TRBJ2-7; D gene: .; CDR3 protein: CSAREVGSYEQYF; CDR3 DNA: TGCAGTGCTAGAGAGGTGGGGTCCTACGAGCAGTACTTC
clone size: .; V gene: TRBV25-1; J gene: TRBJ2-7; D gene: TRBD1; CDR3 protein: CASSGKQGDAYEQYF; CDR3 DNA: TGTGCCAGCAGCGGTAAACAGGGGGATGCCTACGAGCAGTACTTC
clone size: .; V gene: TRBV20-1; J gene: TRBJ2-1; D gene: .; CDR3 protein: CSARGVYSEQFF; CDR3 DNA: TGCAGTGCTAGAGGAGTTTACAGTGAGCAGTTCTTC
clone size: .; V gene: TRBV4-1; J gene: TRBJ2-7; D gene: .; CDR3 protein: CASSQIASTAYEQYF; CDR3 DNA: TGCGCCAGCAGCCAAATAGCGTCAACAGCCTACGAGCAGTACTTC
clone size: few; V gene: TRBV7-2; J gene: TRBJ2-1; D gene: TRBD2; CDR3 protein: CASSIGTSGTSEQFF; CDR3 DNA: TGTGCCAGCAGCATCGGGACTAGCGGGACCAGTGAGCAGTTCTTC
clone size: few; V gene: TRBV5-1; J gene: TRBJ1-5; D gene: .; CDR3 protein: CASSLGDRHNQPQHF; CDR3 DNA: TGCGCCAGCAGCTTGGGAGACAGGCATAATCAGCCCCAGCATTTT
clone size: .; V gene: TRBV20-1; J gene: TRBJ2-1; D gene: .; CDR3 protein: CSAREGGLGDEQFF; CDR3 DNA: TGCAGTGCTAGAGAGGGGGGCCTCGGGGATGAGCAGTTCTTC
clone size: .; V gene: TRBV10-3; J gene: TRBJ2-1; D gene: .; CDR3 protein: CAISARDFEQFF; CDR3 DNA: TGTGCCATCAGTGCCAGGGATTTTGAGCAGTTCTTC
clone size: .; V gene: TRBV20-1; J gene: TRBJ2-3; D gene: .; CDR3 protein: CSAEGKVVTDTQYF; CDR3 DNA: TGCAGTGCGGAGGGAAAAGTGGTCACAGATACGCAGTATTTT
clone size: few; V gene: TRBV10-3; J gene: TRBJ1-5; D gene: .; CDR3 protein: CAIGNHQPQHF; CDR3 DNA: TGTGCCATCGGAAATCATCAGCCCCAGCATTTT
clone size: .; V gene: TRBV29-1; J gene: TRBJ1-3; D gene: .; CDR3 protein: CSVRDPGNTIYF; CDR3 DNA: TGCAGCGTCCGGGATCCTGGAAACACCATATATTTT
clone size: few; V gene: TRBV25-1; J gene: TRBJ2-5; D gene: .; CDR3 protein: CASRGLETQYF; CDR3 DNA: TGTGCCAGTCGGGGACTCGAGACCCAGTACTTC
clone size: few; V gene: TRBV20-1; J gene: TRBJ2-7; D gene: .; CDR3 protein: CSAPGTYHEQYF; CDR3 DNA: TGCAGTGCCCCAGGGACGTACCACGAGCAGTACTTC
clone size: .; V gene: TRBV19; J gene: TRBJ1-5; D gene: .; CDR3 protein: CASSIPDQPQHF; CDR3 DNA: TGTGCCAGTAGTATTCCTGATCAGCCCCAGCATTTT
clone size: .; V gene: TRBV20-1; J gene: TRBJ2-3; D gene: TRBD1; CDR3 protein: CSANNLRDREMNYRTDTQYF; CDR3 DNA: TGCAGTGCTAACAATTTAAGGGACAGGGAGATGAACTACCGCACAGATACGCAGTATTTT
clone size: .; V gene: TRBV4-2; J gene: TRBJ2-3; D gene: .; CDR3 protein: CASSQGGVSTDTQYF; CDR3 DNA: TGTGCCAGCAGCCAAGGGGGGGTTAGCACAGATACGCAGTATTTT
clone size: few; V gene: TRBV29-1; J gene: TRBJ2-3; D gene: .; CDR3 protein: CSVELVRQVTDTQYF; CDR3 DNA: TGCAGCGTTGAGCTTGTTCGGCAGGTAACAGATACGCAGTATTTT
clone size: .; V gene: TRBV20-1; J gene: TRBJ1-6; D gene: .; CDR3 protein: CSARQSLGSSPLHF; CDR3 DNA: TGCAGTGCCCGACAGTCCCTCGGGTCCTCACCCCTCCACTTT
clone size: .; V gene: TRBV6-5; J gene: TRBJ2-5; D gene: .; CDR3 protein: CASSYSYTETQYF; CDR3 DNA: TGTGCCAGCAGTTACTCCTACACAGAGACCCAGTACTTC
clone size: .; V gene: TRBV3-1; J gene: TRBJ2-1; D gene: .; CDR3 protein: CASTPTETGSYNEQFF; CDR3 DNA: TGTGCCAGCACTCCGACTGAAACTGGCTCCTACAATGAGCAGTTCTTC
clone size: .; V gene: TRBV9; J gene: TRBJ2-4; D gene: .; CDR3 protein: CASSVALSENIQYF; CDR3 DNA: TGTGCCAGCAGCGTAGCCCTGAGTGAAAACATTCAGTACTTC
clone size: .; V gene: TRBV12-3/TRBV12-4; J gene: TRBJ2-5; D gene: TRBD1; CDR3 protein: CASSPAPGQGSETQYF; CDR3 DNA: TGTGCCAGCAGCCCAGCCCCGGGACAGGGATCGGAGACCCAGTACTTC
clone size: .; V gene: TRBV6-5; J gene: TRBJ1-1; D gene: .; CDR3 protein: CASRSGRVTEAFF; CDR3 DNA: TGTGCCAGCAGGTCAGGGAGGGTCACTGAAGCTTTCTTT
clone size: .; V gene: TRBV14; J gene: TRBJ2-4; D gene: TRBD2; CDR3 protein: CASSLVGTSRSGNIQYF; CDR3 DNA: TGTGCCAGCAGCCTCGTGGGGACTAGCCGCTCGGGAAACATTCAGTACTTC
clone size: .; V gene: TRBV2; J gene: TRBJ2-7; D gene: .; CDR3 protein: CASRTDGAYEQYF; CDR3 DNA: TGTGCCAGCAGAACGGACGGGGCCTACGAGCAGTACTTC
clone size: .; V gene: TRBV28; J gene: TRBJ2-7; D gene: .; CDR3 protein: CASLYRRGEVGYEQYF; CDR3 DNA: TGTGCCAGCCTATACCGGAGGGGAGAAGTGGGCTACGAGCAGTACTTC
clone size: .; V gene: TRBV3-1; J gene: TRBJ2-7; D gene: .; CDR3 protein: CASSRSPSGEQYF; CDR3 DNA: TGTGCCAGCAGCCGGTCCCCCAGCGGCGAGCAGTACTTC
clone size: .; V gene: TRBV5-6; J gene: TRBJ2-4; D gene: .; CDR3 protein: CASSLGVQGTKNIQYF; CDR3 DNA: TGTGCCAGCAGCTTGGGTGTCCAGGGGACCAAAAACATTCAGTACTTC